The next 15 T cell receptor beta chains were all read from a single sample in a study of T cell repertoires in cytomegalovirus infection. TCRdb reanalysed the reads using MiXCR and keeps one entry per CDR3 protein. The table shows around 740,000 distinct CDR3 sequences, with under 40% occurring only once. The sequenced material came from PBMCs. The source of these receptors is a human donor in good health (CMV status not recorded). Some clones in this sample may be carry-over from other donors' samples.

This chain connects TRBV7-9 to TRBJ2-1; perhaps TRBD2 as D (5 bases). The CDR3 runs 16 residues. The germline CDR1 and CDR2 sequences are SEHNR and FQNEAQ (reference sequence). V dropped 2 bases and J dropped 8 bases, with 19 bases sitting between them. CDR3 sequence (DNA): TGTGCCAGCAGCTTATTAGAGCGACCGGGGAGCGATGAGCAGTTCTTC. It translates to CASSLLERPGSDEQFF.

The chain is built from TRBV15 and TRBJ1-1; D might be TRBD1 (6 bases). Per the germline V gene, CDR1 is LNHNV and CDR2 is YYDKDF (reference sequence). The V end lost 3 bases, the J end lost 1 base, and 18 bases lay between the germline ends. The CDR3 runs to 17 residues. The CDR3 here is CATSREPLRGGNTEAFF. In DNA form, the CDR3 reads TGTGCCACCAGCAGGGAGCCCCTTAGGGGGGGGAACACTGAAGCTTTCTTT. The whole variable domain, filled in from reference TRBV15 and TRBJ1-1, reads DAMVIQNPRYQVTQFGKPVTLSCSQTLNHNVMYWYQQKSSQAPKLLFHYYDKDFNNEADTPDNFQSRRPNTSFCFLDIRSPGLGDTAMYLCATSREPLRGGNTEAFFGQGTRLTVV.

The chain is built from TRBV20-1 and TRBJ2-7; 9 bases map to TRBD1. CDR1 DFQATT and CDR2 SNEGSKA come from the germline V gene (reference sequence). J was trimmed by 0 bases and V by 3 bases; bases with no gene match: 3. CDR3 length: 14 residues. CDR3 sequence: CSASRDRASYEQYF. The CDR3 DNA sequence: TGCAGTGCTAGTCGGGACAGGGCCTCCTACGAGCAGTACTTC.

This clonotype came up a few times. V and J are TRBV19 and TRBJ1-5; D is perhaps TRBD1 (5 bases). The germline CDR1 and CDR2 sequences are LNHDA and SQIVND (reference sequence). This CDR3 region has 13 residues. Trimming stripped 7 bases from V and 3 bases from J, with 10 bases between. CDR3 coding DNA: TGTGCCAGTAAGGGAGGGGACAATCAGCCCCAGCATTTT. This translates into CASKGGDNQPQHF.

The chain links TRBV9 to TRBJ2-7, with TRBD2 matching over 7 bases. The V and J ends lost 4 bases and 0 bases, in that order; junction bases with no gene match: 4. CDR1 and CDR2 from the germline V gene are SGDLS and YYNGEE. This CDR3 is built from 14 residues. The CDR3 is CASSQGTTSYEQYF. The CDR3 bases are TGTGCCAGCAGCCAAGGGACTACCTCCTACGAGCAGTACTTC.

The chain joins TRBV4-1 to TRBJ2-3; D is ambiguous. V was clipped by 4 bases and J by 4 bases, with 15 bases between them. Per germline, CDR1 MGHRA and CDR2 YSYEKL. This CDR3 contains 15 residues. Written as DNA, the CDR3 is TGCGCCAGCAGCCCGGGCCACGACTCCTCAGATACGCAGTATTTT. Translating gives CASSPGHDSSDTQYF.

This clonotype has a handful of counts. The gene calls are TRBV2 and TRBJ1-3; no firm D call. CDR1 is SNHLY, CDR2 FYNNEI, per germline. The CDR3 extends over 13 amino acids. The V end lost 3 bases, the J end lost 8 bases, and 11 bases lay between the germline ends. This CDR3 reads CASSDPGVHTIYF. CDR3 sequence (DNA): TGTGCCAGCAGTGACCCCGGGGTGCACACCATATATTTT.

This clonotype was counted only a few times. This rearrangement joins TRBV12-3 or TRBV12-4 to TRBJ2-5; no reliable D call. V lost 2 bases to trimming and J lost 5 bases, with 12 bases between them. CDR3 length equals 14 residues. CDR3 sequence (DNA): TGTGCCAGCAGTTTACTTTCTCGGGTGGAGACCCAGTACTTC. Its translation: CASSLLSRVETQYF.

At least ten counts were recorded for this clonotype. The rearrangement uses TRBV7-9 and TRBJ2-1; D is uncertain. The germline V gene encodes CDR1 SEHNR and CDR2 FQNEAQ (reference sequence). V gave up 4 bases and J gave up 2 bases, with 12 bases separating them. The CDR3 totals 15 residues. CDR3 sequence reads: CASSSPGLAYNEQFF. Written as DNA, the CDR3 is TGTGCCAGCAGCTCACCGGGCCTGGCCTACAATGAGCAGTTCTTC. Using reference TRBV7-9 and TRBJ2-1 for the parts outside the CDR3, the full variable domain is DTGVSQNPRHKITKRGQNVTFRCDPISEHNRLYWYRQTLGQGPEFLTYFQNEAQLEKSRLLSDRFSAERPKGSFSTLEIQRTEQGDSAMYLCASSSPGLAYNEQFFGPGTRLTVL.

This clonotype was detected only a few times. The rearrangement uses TRBV7-2 and TRBJ1-2; D is perhaps TRBD1 (6 bases). Germline lookup yields CDR1 SGHTA and CDR2 FQGNSA. The CDR3 is made up of 12 amino acids. V dropped 4 bases and J dropped 6 bases, with 9 bases sitting between them. The CDR3 nucleotides read TGTGCCAGCAGCTCAGGGGTCCATGGCTACACCTTC. As protein: CASSSGVHGYTF.

This clonotype has just a few counts. The chain combines TRBV28 with TRBJ1-5, with D unresolved. The V and J ends lost 8 bases and 6 bases respectively, with 11 bases between them. Per germline, CDR1 MDHEN and CDR2 SYDVKM. The CDR3 totals 12 residues. DNA of the CDR3: TGTGCCAGCGCGGAGGCGGGTCAGCCCCAGCATTTT. Amino acids: CASAEAGQPQHF. Complete variable domain (other parts from reference TRBV28 and TRBJ1-5): DVKVTQSSRYLVKRTGEKVFLECVQDMDHENMFWYRQDPGLGLRLIYFSYDVKMKEKGDIPEGYSVSREKKERFSLILESASTNQTSMYLCASAEAGQPQHFGDGTRLSIL.

V gene TRBV7-4 combines with J gene TRBJ2-1; unclear D gene. The CDR3 contains 16 residues. Germline V gene sequence: CDR1 SGHVT, CDR2 SQSDAQ. V lost 3 bases and J lost 4, with 16 bases in between. CDR3 nucleotide sequence: TGTGCCAGCAGCTTCTGGCAAGGAGATCGGTACAATGAGCAGTTCTTC. Translation gives CASSFWQGDRYNEQFF.

This clonotype was seen just once. Given a much more abundant clone one base away, this may be a read error. This chain links TRBV7-6 with TRBJ2-3, with D perhaps matching TRBD1 (5 bases). Looked up from germline, CDR1 is SGHVS and CDR2 is FNYEAQ. The CDR3 has 15 amino acids. As DNA, the CDR3 is TGTGCCAGCAGCTTAGATCGGCAGGGAACAGATGCGCAGTATTTT. Protein product: CASSLDRQGTDAQYF.

V usage is TRBV12-3 or TRBV12-4 and J usage is TRBJ1-2; 9 nucleotides match TRBD1. V shed 6 bases, J shed 7 bases, and the junction held 12 bases outside the gene matches. This CDR3 region has 15 residues. The CDR3 reads CASRSPGQGPLGYTF. The CDR3, as DNA: TGTGCCAGCAGGTCCCCGGGACAGGGTCCTCTTGGCTACACCTTC.

The chain links TRBV5-6 to TRBJ1-1, with 9 bases matching TRBD1. Germline values: CDR1 SGHDT, CDR2 YYEEEE. The CDR3 consists of 15 residues. Trimming took 4 bases from V and 6 from J; bases not matched to a gene: 10. The CDR3 spells CASSIPGQGGSEAFF. The CDR3, as DNA: TGTGCCAGCAGCATACCGGGACAGGGAGGGTCTGAAGCTTTCTTT.